A selection of T cell receptor beta chains follows, all from one sample in a study of cytomegalovirus exposure and HLA in healthy donors. Method: immunoSEQ multiplex PCR; TCRdb's copy keeps in-frame clones and lacks some. The table lists some 150,000 clones, roughly three quarters of them singletons. Input material: PBMCs. The receptors derive from a man aged 60 to 69 in good health and CMV-seronegative. Each CDR3 is given with its conserved first and last residue. D genes are given only for firm matches. Clone size, where shown, is once, few, many, or a class for clones that have expanded.

TRBV7-9	TRBJ1-2	-	-	CASRPNRVGGGYGYTF	TGTGCCAGCAGACCGAACCGAGTTGGGGGCGGCTATGGCTACACCTTC
TRBV7-9	TRBJ2-3	-	TRBD2	CARSGGSSGTDTQYF	TGTGCCCGCTCAGGAGGCTCTAGCGGGACGGATACGCAGTATTTT
TRBV7-9	TRBJ2-1	-	TRBD2	CASRKGTSGRALSYNEQFF	TGTGCCAGCAGGAAAGGGACTAGCGGGAGGGCCCTATCCTACAATGAGCAGTTCTTC
TRBV5-1	TRBJ2-1	once	TRBD2	CASSLTGLIGNEQFF	TGCGCCAGCAGCTTGACGGGACTAATAGGCAATGAGCAGTTCTTC
TRBV7-2	TRBJ2-2	-	-	CASSFSAFYTGELFF	TGTGCCAGCAGCTTCTCAGCGTTTTACACCGGGGAGCTGTTTTTT
TRBV10-3	TRBJ2-5	-	TRBD1	CAISGPGQGSGETQYF	TGTGCCATCAGTGGGCCGGGACAGGGAAGTGGGGAGACCCAGTACTTC
TRBV6-1	TRBJ1-5	-	-	CASSLGGYQPQHF	TGTGCCAGCAGTCTAGGTGGGTATCAGCCCCAGCATTTT
TRBV9	TRBJ2-5	-	-	CASSAGTSSLQETQYF	TGTGCCAGCAGCGCTGGGACATCGAGTTTGCAGGAGACCCAGTACTTC
TRBV9	TRBJ1-5	-	TRBD1	CASSVGTGGQPQHF	TGTGCCAGCAGCGTAGGGACAGGGGGACAGCCCCAGCATTTT
TRBV7-9	TRBJ1-4	-	TRBD1	CASSSRQGATNEKLFF	TGTGCCAGCAGCTCCCGACAGGGGGCTACTAATGAAAAACTGTTTTTT
TRBV19	TRBJ2-6	once	-	CASSPVVSGANVLTF	TGTGCCAGTAGTCCCGTAGTCTCTGGGGCCAACGTCCTGACTTTC
TRBV29-1	TRBJ1-3	-	-	CSVDEGSGNTIYF	TGCAGCGTTGACGAGGGATCTGGAAACACCATATATTTT
TRBV9	TRBJ2-1	-	TRBD1	CASSVGQGRNEQFF	TGTGCCAGCAGCGTAGGACAGGGGAGGAATGAGCAGTTCTTC
TRBV2	TRBJ2-7	-	TRBD2	CASSATGLAGGEQYF	TGTGCCAGCAGTGCCACGGGACTAGCGGGAGGGGAGCAGTACTTC
TRBV2	TRBJ1-3	-	TRBD1	CASSEGPGGPGNTIYF	TGTGCCAGCAGTGAAGGTCCAGGGGGCCCTGGAAACACCATATATTTT
TRBV29-1	TRBJ2-5	-	-	CSVEVGQGSGETQYF	TGCAGCGTTGAGGTTGGGCAGGGTTCGGGAGAGACCCAGTACTTC
TRBV4-1	TRBJ2-3	-	-	CASSQVDSLPTDTQYF	TGCGCCAGCAGCCAAGTTGACAGCCTCCCCACAGATACGCAGTATTTT
TRBV6-6	TRBJ2-7	-	TRBD1	CASSSRDRGHEQYF	TGTGCCAGCAGCAGCCGCGACAGGGGCCACGAGCAGTACTTC
TRBV4-2	TRBJ1-6	-	-	CASSQGTKYRVRDSPLHF	TGTGCCAGCAGCCAAGGAACCAAATACAGGGTTCGAGACTCACCCCTCCACTTT
TRBV18	TRBJ2-7	-	-	CASSPQGGPYEQYF	TGTGCCAGCTCACCCCAGGGGGGCCCCTACGAGCAGTACTTC
TRBV2	TRBJ2-5	-	TRBD2	CASSEASGGGDQETQYF	TGTGCCAGCAGTGAGGCTAGCGGGGGCGGGGACCAAGAGACCCAGTACTTC
TRBV2	TRBJ1-3	-	-	CASSTGLAGNTIYF	TGTGCCAGCAGTACGGGATTAGCTGGAAACACCATATATTTT
TRBV29-1	TRBJ2-7	-	-	CSAGSYEQYF	TGCAGCGCTGGTAGCTACGAGCAGTACTTC
TRBV7-9	TRBJ1-6	-	-	CASSSINSPLHF	TGTGCCAGCAGCTCCATCAATTCACCCCTCCACTTT
TRBV7-8	TRBJ2-7	-	-	CASRYGVDSYEQYF	TGTGCCAGCAGATACGGAGTGGACTCCTACGAGCAGTACTTC
TRBV6-1	TRBJ2-7	-	TRBD2	CASSESRGGEQYF	TGTGCCAGCAGTGAAAGTCGGGGGGGGGAACAGTACTTC
TRBV7-8	TRBJ1-6	once	-	CASSFNIESGSPLHF	TGTGCCAGCAGCTTCAACATCGAATCAGGTTCACCCCTCCACTTT
TRBV11-2	TRBJ2-2	-	-	CASSSTNTGELFF	TGTGCCAGCAGCTCCACAAACACCGGGGAGCTGTTTTTT
TRBV7-7	TRBJ2-2	-	-	CASSRGVSTGELFF	TGTGCCAGCAGCCGAGGAGTGAGCACCGGGGAGCTGTTTTTT
TRBV9	TRBJ2-5	few	-	CASSVDFGETQYF	TGTGCCAGCAGCGTAGATTTCGGAGAGACCCAGTACTTC
TRBV27	TRBJ1-5	-	TRBD1	CASSPETGGINQPQHF	TGTGCCAGCAGTCCAGAGACAGGGGGGATAAATCAGCCCCAGCATTTT
TRBV7-9	TRBJ2-3	-	-	CASQGAATDTQYF	TGTGCCAGCCAAGGGGCAGCCACAGATACGCAGTATTTT
TRBV2	TRBJ2-3	-	TRBD2	CASSELGTSVPADTQYF	TGTGCCAGCAGTGAACTGGGTACTAGCGTACCCGCAGATACGCAGTATTTT
TRBV9	TRBJ2-1	-	-	CASSVVGGSYNEQFF	TGTGCCAGCAGCGTAGTCGGGGGCTCCTACAATGAGCAGTTCTTC
TRBV5-6	TRBJ2-5	-	TRBD1	CASSSPGQGFQETQYF	TGTGCCAGCAGCTCCCCGGGACAGGGATTCCAAGAGACCCAGTACTTC
TRBV6-5	TRBJ1-2	-	-	CASRLRGVSGYGYTF	TGTGCCAGCAGACTACGGGGTGTTTCCGGCTATGGCTACACCTTC